This T cell receptor (beta chain) is drawn from a study of shared clonotypes between healthy human individuals. General study points: Exclusively blood specimens were collected; tissue repertoires likely differ.

This CDR3 comprises 15 residues. Germline CDR1 and CDR2: SGHTA and FQGNSA. The ends were cut back, 5 bases at V and 3 bases at J, with 17 bases in the middle. Libraries were prepared by immunoSEQ multiplex PCR; TCRdb keeps only in-frame clonotypes and omits some of them. The sample lists about 96,000 clones; roughly 45% were seen once. To note about this clone: What it binds is not known.

This clonotype was obtained from a woman aged 40 to 49 in good health. Some clones in this sample may be carry-over from other donors' samples. This chain connects TRBV7-2 to TRBJ2-7; no clear D gene. Specimen: PBMCs. CDR3 bases: TGTGCCAGCAGCATCCGGGCCACTCCGGACTACGAGCAGTACTTC. Encoded protein: CASSIRATPDYEQYF.